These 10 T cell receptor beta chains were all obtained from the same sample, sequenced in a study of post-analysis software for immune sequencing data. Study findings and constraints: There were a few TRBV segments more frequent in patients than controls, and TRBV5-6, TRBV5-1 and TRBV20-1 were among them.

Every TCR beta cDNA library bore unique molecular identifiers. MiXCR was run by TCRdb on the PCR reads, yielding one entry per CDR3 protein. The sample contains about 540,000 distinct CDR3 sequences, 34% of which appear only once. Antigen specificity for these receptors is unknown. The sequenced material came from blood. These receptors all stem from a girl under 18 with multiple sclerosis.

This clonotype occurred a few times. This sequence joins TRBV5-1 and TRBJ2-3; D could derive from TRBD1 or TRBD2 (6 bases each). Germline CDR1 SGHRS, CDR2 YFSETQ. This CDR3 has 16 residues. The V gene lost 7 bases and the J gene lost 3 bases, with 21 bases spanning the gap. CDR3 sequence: CASDPSVWGATDTQYF. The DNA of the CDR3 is TGCGCCAGCGACCCTAGTGTCTGGGGGGCTACAGATACGCAGTATTTT.

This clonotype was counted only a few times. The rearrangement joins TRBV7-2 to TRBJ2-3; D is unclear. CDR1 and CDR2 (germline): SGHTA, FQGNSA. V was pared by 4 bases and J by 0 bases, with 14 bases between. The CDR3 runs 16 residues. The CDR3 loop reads CASSSRILVSTDTQYF. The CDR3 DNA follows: TGTGCCAGCAGCTCCCGTATCTTAGTTAGCACAGATACGCAGTATTTT.

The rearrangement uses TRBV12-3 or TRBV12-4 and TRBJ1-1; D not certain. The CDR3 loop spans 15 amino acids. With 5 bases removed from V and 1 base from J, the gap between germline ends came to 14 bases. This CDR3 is CASSASWTGNTEAFF. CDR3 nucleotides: TGTGCCAGCAGTGCCTCCTGGACGGGGAACACTGAAGCTTTCTTT.

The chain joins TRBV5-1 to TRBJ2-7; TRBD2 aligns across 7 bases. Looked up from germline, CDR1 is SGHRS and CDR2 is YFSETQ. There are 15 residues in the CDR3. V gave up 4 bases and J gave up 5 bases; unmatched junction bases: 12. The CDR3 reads CASSRIGLDIHEQYF. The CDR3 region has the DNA TGCGCCAGCAGCCGCATAGGACTAGATATCCACGAGCAGTACTTC.

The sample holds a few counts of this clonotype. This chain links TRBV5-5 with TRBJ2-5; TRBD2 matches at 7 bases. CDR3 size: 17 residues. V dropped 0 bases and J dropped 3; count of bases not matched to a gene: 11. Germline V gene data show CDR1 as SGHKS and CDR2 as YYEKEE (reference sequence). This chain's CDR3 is CASSLVYAGGSEETQYF. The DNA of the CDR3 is TGTGCCAGCAGCTTGGTTTATGCCGGGGGGTCCGAAGAGACCCAGTACTTC.

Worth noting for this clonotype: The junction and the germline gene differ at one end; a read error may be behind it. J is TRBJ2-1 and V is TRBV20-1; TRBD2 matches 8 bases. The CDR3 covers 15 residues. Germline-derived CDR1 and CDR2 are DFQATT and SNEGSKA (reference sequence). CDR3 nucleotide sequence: TGCAGTGCTAGAGATTTGAGCGGGGGCTACGATGAGCAGTTCTTC. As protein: CSARDLSGGYDEQFF.

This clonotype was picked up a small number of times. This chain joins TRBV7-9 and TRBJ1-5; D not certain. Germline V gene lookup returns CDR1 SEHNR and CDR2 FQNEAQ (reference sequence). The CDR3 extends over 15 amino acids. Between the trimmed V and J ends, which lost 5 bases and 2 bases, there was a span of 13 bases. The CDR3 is CASSLGSWGNQPQHF. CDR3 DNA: TGTGCCAGCAGCCTGGGGAGCTGGGGCAATCAGCCCCAGCATTTT.

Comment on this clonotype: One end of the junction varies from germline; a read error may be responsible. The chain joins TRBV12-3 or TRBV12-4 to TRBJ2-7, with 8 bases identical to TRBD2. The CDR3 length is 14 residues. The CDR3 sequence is CVSRPSGGYYEQYF. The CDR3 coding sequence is TGTGTCAGCAGGCCGAGCGGGGGCTACTACGAGCAGTACTTC.

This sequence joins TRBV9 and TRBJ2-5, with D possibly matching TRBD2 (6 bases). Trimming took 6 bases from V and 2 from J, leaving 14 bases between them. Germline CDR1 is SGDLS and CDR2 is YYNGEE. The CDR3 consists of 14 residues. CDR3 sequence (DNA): TGTGCCAGCAACTCTCCCGGGAGACAAGAGACCCAGTACTTC. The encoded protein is CASNSPGRQETQYF.

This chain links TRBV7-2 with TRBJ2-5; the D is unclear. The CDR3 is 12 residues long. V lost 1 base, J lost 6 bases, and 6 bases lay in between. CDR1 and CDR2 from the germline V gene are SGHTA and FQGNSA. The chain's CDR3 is CASSLVAQTQYF. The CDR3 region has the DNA TGTGCCAGCAGCTTAGTCGCCCAGACCCAGTACTTC.